The 24 T cell receptor beta chains below all came from one sample that was sequenced in a study of blood T cell repertoires in COVID-19. Sequencing was performed with immunoSEQ multiplex PCR; in TCRdb, only in-frame clones are kept and a portion is missing. The sample has about 51,000 clones; roughly 90% are singletons. Sequenced sample: peripheral blood. These receptor sequences come from a man between 60 and 75 years old with acute or convalescent COVID-19.

The V and J genes are TRBV5-1 and TRBJ2-2; 7 bases map to TRBD1. Looked up from germline, CDR1 is SGHRS and CDR2 is YFSETQ. This CDR3 is 15 amino acids long. The junction had 3 bases not matched to a gene; V was cut back by 3 bases and J by 1 base. The CDR3 sequence: CASSWGTENTGELFF. The DNA for the CDR3 is TGCGCCAGCAGCTGGGGGACAGAGAACACCGGGGAGCTGTTTTTT. Supplemented by reference TRBV5-1 and TRBJ2-2, the full variable domain reads KAGVTQTPRYLIKTRGQQVTLSCSPISGHRSVSWYQQTPGQGLQFLFEYFSETQRNKGNFPGRFSGRQFSNSRSEMNVSTLELGDSALYLCASSWGTENTGELFFGEGSRLTVL.

V and J are TRBV7-8 and TRBJ1-4, with 7 bases that match TRBD1. CDR3 length equals 18 residues. V was clipped by 1 base and J by 0 bases; unmatched bases: 8. CDR1 and CDR2 from the germline V gene are SGHVS and FQNEAQ. CDR3 nucleotides: TGTGCCAGCAGCTTAGTCGCAGGGGGGCTAACAACTAATGAAAAACTGTTTTTT. Its protein is CASSLVAGGLTTNEKLFF.

This sequence joins TRBV5-4 and TRBJ2-1; 8 positions agree with TRBD2. Germline V CDR1 and CDR2: SGHNT, YYREEE (reference sequence). The CDR3 is made up of 16 amino acids. The V segment lost 4 bases and the J segment 4 bases; nucleotides outside the gene matches: 10. CDR3 bases: TGTGCCAGCAGCCAGGGAGGTCTAGCGGGTTACAATGAGCAGTTCTTC. Translating it yields CASSQGGLAGYNEQFF.

The rearrangement uses TRBV6-5 and TRBJ2-2, with TRBD2 identical over 8 bases. V lost 10 bases, J lost 1 base, and 8 bases stayed unmatched. CDR1 and CDR2 from the germline V gene are MNHEY and SVGAGI. The length of the CDR3 is 15 residues. The CDR3 loop reads CATTPGTRNTGELFF. The CDR3 DNA reads as TGTGCCACCACTCCCGGGACTAGGAACACCGGGGAGCTGTTTTTT.

The CDR3 loop reads CASSLVGGTETQYF. The CDR3 DNA is TGTGCCAGCAGCTTGGTAGGGGGCACAGAGACCCAGTACTTC. The V call is TRBV5-6, the J call TRBJ2-5; 7 nucleotides align to TRBD1. Germline values: CDR1 SGHDT, CDR2 YYEEEE. This CDR3 is 14 amino acids long. With V trimmed by 0 bases and J by 4 bases, 3 bases remained unmatched.

Concerning this clone: The same CDR3 also results from other DNA sequences found in this sample. V is TRBV19 and J is TRBJ2-7; D is unclear. Trimming removed 4 bases at V and 0 bases at J, with 4 bases between. The CDR3 has 12 amino acids. Looked up from germline, CDR1 is LNHDA and CDR2 is SQIVND (reference sequence). For the CDR3, the DNA is TGTGCCAGTAGTACGAGCTCCTACGAGCAGTACTTC. Translated: CASSTSSYEQYF.

J is TRBJ1-2 and V is TRBV4-2, with 7 nucleotides matching TRBD1. The V segment lost 3 bases and the J segment 8 bases; nucleotides outside the gene matches: 9. The V gene's germline CDR1 is LGHNA and CDR2 YNFKEQ. The CDR3 spans 14 residues. The CDR3 loop is CASSQERGREGYTF. In nucleotides, the CDR3 is TGTGCCAGCAGCCAGGAGAGGGGGCGCGAAGGCTACACCTTC.

The rearrangement uses TRBV6-1 and TRBJ1-6; D is unclear. V lost 1 base and J 6 bases, leaving 10 bases between the germline ends. The CDR3 sequence is 15 residues long. Germline V gives CDR1 MNHNS, CDR2 SASEGT. CDR3 sequence: CASSEGPTPNSPLHF. The DNA for the CDR3 is TGTGCCAGCAGTGAAGGGCCGACACCTAATTCACCCCTCCACTTT.

CDR3 in DNA: TGTGCCAGCGGCCTCGGGGAGGCCCAGTACTTC. It specifies CASGLGEAQYF. V usage is TRBV6-2 or TRBV6-3 and J usage is TRBJ2-5; weak D call: TRBD2 (6 bases). The CDR3 totals 11 residues. Germline CDR1 MNHEY, CDR2 SVGEGT. V lost 8 bases and J 9 bases, leaving 13 bases between the germline ends.

The CDR3 loop is CASSPTGQGRNEKLFF. The CDR3 nucleotides read TGTGCCAGCAGCCCCACTGGACAGGGGAGGAATGAAAAACTGTTTTTT. This rearrangement joins TRBV7-8 to TRBJ1-4; 9 bases line up with TRBD1. CDR1 and CDR2 from the germline V gene are SGHVS and FQNEAQ. This CDR3 is 16 amino acids long. The V segment lost 5 bases and the J segment 5 bases; nucleotides outside the gene matches: 9. Looking up the rest from reference TRBV7-8 and TRBJ1-4 gives the full variable domain: GAGVSQSPRYKVAKRGQDVALRCDPISGHVSLFWYQQALGQGPEFLTYFQNEAQLDKSGLPSDRFFAERPEGSVSTLKIQRTQQEDSAVYLCASSPTGQGRNEKLFFGSGTQLSVL.

The table lists this clone with a few counts. The V gene is TRBV5-1, the J gene TRBJ2-7, with 7 nucleotides matching TRBD1. The germline CDR1 and CDR2 sequences are SGHRS and YFSETQ. The CDR3 runs 14 residues. V trimming: 0 bases; J trimming: 5 bases; junction bases outside the gene matches: 5. CDR3: CASSLGQGVNEQYF. The CDR3 DNA reads TGCGCCAGCAGCTTGGGACAGGGCGTCAACGAGCAGTACTTC.

The chain couples TRBV15 to TRBJ2-1; 7 nucleotides align to TRBD2. V dropped 2 bases and J dropped 4; count of bases not matched to a gene: 5. The CDR3 spans 15 residues. Germline assignment: CDR1 LNHNV and CDR2 YYDKDF (reference sequence). CDR3 residues: CATSRRGGLYNEQFF. The CDR3 DNA sequence: TGTGCCACCAGCAGACGCGGGGGTCTGTACAATGAGCAGTTCTTC.

This clone was detected only a few times. The V gene is TRBV9, the J gene TRBJ2-7, with 9 bases identical to TRBD1. V shed 3 bases, J shed 6 bases, and the junction held 4 bases outside the gene matches. The CDR3 sequence is 13 residues long. Germline values: CDR1 SGDLS, CDR2 YYNGEE. The DNA for the CDR3 is TGTGCCAGCAGCGGGGGGACAGGGTTCGAGCAGTACTTC. Translation gives CASSGGTGFEQYF. Variable domain in full (rest from reference TRBV9 and TRBJ2-7): DSGVTQTPKHLITATGQRVTLRCSPRSGDLSVYWYQQSLDQGLQFLIQYYNGEERAKGNILERFSAQQFPDLHSELNLSSLELGDSALYFCASSGGTGFEQYFGPGTRLTVT.

This clone occurred a few times. This rearrangement joins TRBV9 to TRBJ2-6; 7 bases match TRBD1. The J segment lost 0 bases and the V segment lost 2 bases, leaving 8 bases of the junction unmatched. Per germline, CDR1 SGDLS and CDR2 YYNGEE. CDR3 length: 18 residues. CDR3 sequence: CASSVWDSFSSGANVLTF. The CDR3 region has the DNA TGTGCCAGCAGCGTTTGGGACAGCTTCTCCTCTGGGGCCAACGTCCTGACTTTC. Looking up the rest from reference TRBV9 and TRBJ2-6 gives the full variable domain: DSGVTQTPKHLITATGQRVTLRCSPRSGDLSVYWYQQSLDQGLQFLIQYYNGEERAKGNILERFSAQQFPDLHSELNLSSLELGDSALYFCASSVWDSFSSGANVLTFGAGSRLTVL.

V and J are TRBV3-1 (or the pseudogene TRBV3-2) and TRBJ2-5, with 11 positions matching TRBD2. CDR1 and CDR2 from the germline V gene are LGHDT and YNNKEL (reference sequence). The CDR3 runs to 17 residues. V shed 4 bases and J 2 bases; nucleotides not matched to a gene: 9. CDR3 bases: TGTGCCAGCAGCCCTATTTTAGCGGGGGGGATTCAAGAGACCCAGTACTTC. This codes for CASSPILAGGIQETQYF.

The chain is built from TRBV28 and TRBJ1-5, with 8 bases lining up with TRBD1. Germline CDR1 is MDHEN and CDR2 is SYDVKM. The CDR3 consists of 13 residues. Unmatched junction bases numbered 2, after V lost 10 bases and J lost 0 bases. CDR3 sequence reads: CATDRGSNQPQHF. The CDR3, as DNA: TGTGCCACTGACAGGGGTAGCAATCAGCCCCAGCATTTT.

Here the CDR3 DNA reads TGTGCCAGCAGGGGGCCGGACATTCAGTACTTC. Its translation is CASRGPDIQYF. The V call is TRBV28, the J call TRBJ2-4; a weak D match, TRBD1 (5 bases). This CDR3 comprises 11 residues. V lost 6 bases to trimming and J lost 8 bases, with 8 bases between them. Germline-derived CDR1 and CDR2 are MDHEN and SYDVKM.

V and J are TRBV7-2 and TRBJ1-2, with 8 bases identical to TRBD1. V was pared by 1 base and J by 7 bases, with 11 bases of the junction left unmatched. The length of the CDR3 is 16 residues. Germline CDR1 SGHTA, CDR2 FQGNSA. The CDR3 region is CASSLVQGAFISGYTF. CDR3 bases: TGTGCCAGCAGCTTAGTGCAGGGGGCTTTCATCTCTGGCTACACCTTC.

The sample holds a few counts of this clone. V is TRBV5-1 and J is TRBJ2-1, with a tentative D call TRBD2 (5 bases). Trimming took off 1 base at V and 8 bases at J, with 13 bases between the two ends. This CDR3 is built from 14 residues. Germline values: CDR1 SGHRS, CDR2 YFSETQ. DNA for the CDR3: TGCGCCAGCAGCTTGAGTGCTAGCCTCCATGAGCAGTTCTTC. This translates into CASSLSASLHEQFF.

The gene calls are TRBV27 and TRBJ2-7, with a tentative D call TRBD1 (5 bases). The CDR3 runs to 14 residues. Germline V gives CDR1 MNHEY, CDR2 SMNVEV (reference sequence). V shed 3 bases and J shed 4 bases, with 13 bases lying between them. CDR3 nucleotides: TGTGCCAGCAGTTTTGGTAGGGGCGGATACGAGCAGTACTTC. Its translation: CASSFGRGGYEQYF.

The rearrangement uses TRBV7-9 and TRBJ2-5; 7 positions match TRBD1. V lost 5 bases, J lost 5 bases, and 5 bases stayed unmatched. The germline V gene encodes CDR1 SEHNR and CDR2 FQNEAQ (reference sequence). The CDR3 runs to 13 residues. CDR3 loop: CASSPQGWETQYF. The CDR3 DNA reads as TGTGCCAGCAGCCCACAGGGGTGGGAGACCCAGTACTTC.

The V call is TRBV7-9, the J call TRBJ2-5; 8 bases are shared with TRBD2. The germline V gene encodes CDR1 SEHNR and CDR2 FQNEAQ (reference sequence). J was trimmed by 0 bases and V by 5 bases; bases with no gene match: 5. The CDR3 runs 15 residues. CDR3 amino acids: CASSRGGLNQETQYF. DNA of the CDR3: TGTGCCAGCAGCCGCGGGGGGCTGAACCAAGAGACCCAGTACTTC. Drawing the rest from reference TRBV7-9 and TRBJ2-5, the complete variable domain is DTGVSQNPRHKITKRGQNVTFRCDPISEHNRLYWYRQTLGQGPEFLTYFQNEAQLEKSRLLSDRFSAERPKGSFSTLEIQRTEQGDSAMYLCASSRGGLNQETQYFGPGTRLLVL.

A remark on this clone: Additional DNA sequences in this sample encode the identical CDR3. The chain combines TRBV10-2 with TRBJ2-1, with 8 bases matching TRBD1. V was clipped by 4 bases and J by 3 bases; unmatched bases: 5. The germline CDR1 and CDR2 sequences are WSHSY and SAAADI. This CDR3 contains 15 residues. CDR3 residues: CASSAGTGFYNEQFF. The CDR3 DNA reads TGCGCCAGCAGTGCTGGGACAGGTTTCTACAATGAGCAGTTCTTC.

V gene TRBV25-1 combines with J gene TRBJ2-1; 10 nucleotides match TRBD1. CDR1 and CDR2 from the germline V gene are MGHDK and SYGVNS. This CDR3 contains 15 residues. V gave up 7 bases and J gave up 0 bases; unmatched junction bases: 3. DNA of the CDR3: TGTGCCAGCAAAGGGACAGGGGTCTCCTACAATGAGCAGTTCTTC. Its protein is CASKGTGVSYNEQFF.